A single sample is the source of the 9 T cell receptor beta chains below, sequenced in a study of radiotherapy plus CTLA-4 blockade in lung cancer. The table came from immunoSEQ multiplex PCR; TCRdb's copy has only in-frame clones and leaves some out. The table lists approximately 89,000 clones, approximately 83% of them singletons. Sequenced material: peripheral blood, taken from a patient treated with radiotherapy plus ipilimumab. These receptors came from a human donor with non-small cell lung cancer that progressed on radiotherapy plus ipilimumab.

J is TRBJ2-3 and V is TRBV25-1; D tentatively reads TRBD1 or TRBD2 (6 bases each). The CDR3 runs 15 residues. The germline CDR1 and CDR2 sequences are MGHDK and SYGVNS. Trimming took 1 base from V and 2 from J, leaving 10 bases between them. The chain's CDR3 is CASSEFGGYTDTQYF. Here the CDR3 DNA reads TGTGCCAGCAGTGAATTCGGGGGCTACACAGATACGCAGTATTTT.

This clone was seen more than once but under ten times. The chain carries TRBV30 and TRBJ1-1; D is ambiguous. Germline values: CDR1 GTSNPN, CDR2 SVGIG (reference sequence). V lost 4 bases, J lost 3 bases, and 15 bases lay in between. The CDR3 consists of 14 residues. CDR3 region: CAWKASPADTEAFF. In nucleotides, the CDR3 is TGTGCCTGGAAAGCCTCGCCGGCGGACACTGAAGCTTTCTTT.

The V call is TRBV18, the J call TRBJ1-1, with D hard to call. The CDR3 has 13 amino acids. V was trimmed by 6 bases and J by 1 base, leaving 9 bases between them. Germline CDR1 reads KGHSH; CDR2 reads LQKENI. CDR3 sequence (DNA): TGTGCCAGCTCCCAGATGGGGAACACTGAAGCTTTCTTT. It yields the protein CASSQMGNTEAFF.

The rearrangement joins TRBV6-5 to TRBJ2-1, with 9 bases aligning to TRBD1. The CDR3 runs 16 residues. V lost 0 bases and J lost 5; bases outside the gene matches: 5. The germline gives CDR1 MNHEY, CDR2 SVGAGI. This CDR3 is CASSYSTGGKHNEQFF. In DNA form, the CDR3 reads TGTGCCAGCAGTTACTCGACAGGGGGGAAACACAATGAGCAGTTCTTC.

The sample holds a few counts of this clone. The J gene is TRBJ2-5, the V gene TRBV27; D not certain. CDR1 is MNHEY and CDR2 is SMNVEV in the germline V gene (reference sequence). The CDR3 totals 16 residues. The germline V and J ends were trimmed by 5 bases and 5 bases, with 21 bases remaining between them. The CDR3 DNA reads TGTGCCAGCAGTCCCCCCCCTAGTGACCTGAGGGAGACCCAGTACTTC. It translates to CASSPPPSDLRETQYF.

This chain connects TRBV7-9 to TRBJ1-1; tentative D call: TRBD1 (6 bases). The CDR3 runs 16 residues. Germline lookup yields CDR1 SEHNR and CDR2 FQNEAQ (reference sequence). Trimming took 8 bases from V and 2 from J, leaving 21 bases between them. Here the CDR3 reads CASGTGPYISNTEAFF. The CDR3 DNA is TGTGCCAGCGGTACAGGGCCCTATATCTCCAACACTGAAGCTTTCTTT. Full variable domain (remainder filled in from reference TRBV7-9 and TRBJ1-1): DTGVSQNPRHKITKRGQNVTFRCDPISEHNRLYWYRQTLGQGPEFLTYFQNEAQLEKSRLLSDRFSAERPKGSFSTLEIQRTEQGDSAMYLCASGTGPYISNTEAFFGQGTRLTVV.

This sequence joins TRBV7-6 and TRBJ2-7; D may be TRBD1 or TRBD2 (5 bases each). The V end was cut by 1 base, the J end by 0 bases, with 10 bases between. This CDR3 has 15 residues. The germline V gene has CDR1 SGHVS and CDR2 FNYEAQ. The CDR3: CASSLGDGHSYEQYF. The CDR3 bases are TGTGCCAGCAGCTTAGGGGACGGGCACTCCTACGAGCAGTACTTC.

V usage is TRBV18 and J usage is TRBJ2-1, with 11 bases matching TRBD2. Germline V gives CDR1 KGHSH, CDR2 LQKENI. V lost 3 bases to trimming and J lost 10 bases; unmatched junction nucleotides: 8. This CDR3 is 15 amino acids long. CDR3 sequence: CASSPLLAGEGEQFF. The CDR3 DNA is TGTGCCAGCTCACCGTTACTAGCGGGAGAGGGGGAGCAGTTCTTC.

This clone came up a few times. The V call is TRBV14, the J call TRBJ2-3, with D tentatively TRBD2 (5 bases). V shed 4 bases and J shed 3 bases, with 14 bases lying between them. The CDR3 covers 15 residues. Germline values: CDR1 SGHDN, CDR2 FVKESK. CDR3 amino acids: CASSPQVARTDTQYF. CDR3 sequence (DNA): TGTGCCAGCAGCCCACAAGTAGCGAGAACAGATACGCAGTATTTT. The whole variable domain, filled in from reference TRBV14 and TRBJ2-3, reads EAGVTQFPSHSVIEKGQTVTLRCDPISGHDNLYWYRRVMGKEIKFLLHFVKESKQDESGMPNNRFLAERTGGTYSTLKVQPAELEDSGVYFCASSPQVARTDTQYFGPGTRLTVL.